Shown below are 6 T cell receptor beta chains from a single sample sequenced in a study of CD8 T cells in ankylosing spondylitis. TCRdb re-called the 5' RACE reads with MiXCR, one entry per CDR3 protein. The sample lists 150,000 to 200,000 distinct CDR3 sequences, roughly 18% occurring once. Material: blood, either unsorted or a sorted T cell fraction (not recorded which). The receptors shown here come from a male donor aged 5 to 30 with ankylosing spondylitis or in good health (not recorded which).

This clonotype was seen many times. This rearrangement joins TRBV29-1 to TRBJ1-3; tentative D call: TRBD1 (5 bases). This CDR3 has 13 residues. From germline, CDR1 is SQVTM and CDR2 ANQGSEA. V was pared by 5 bases and J by 4 bases, with 12 bases between. The CDR3 sequence: CSVSGRSGNTIYF. The CDR3 nucleotides read TGCAGCGTTTCGGGACGGTCGGGAAACACCATATATTTT.

This clonotype has ten or more counts. The V gene is TRBV12-3 or TRBV12-4, the J gene TRBJ2-7; weak D call: TRBD2 (5 bases). V lost 7 bases and J lost 2, with 15 bases in between. The length of the CDR3 is 14 residues. Here the CDR3 reads CASTLDLAPYEQYF. The CDR3 DNA is TGTGCCAGCACCCTGGACCTAGCCCCCTACGAGCAGTACTTC.

This clonotype was picked up many times. The V call is TRBV2, the J call TRBJ1-6; 7 bases are a match to TRBD1. The junction had 8 bases not matched to a gene; V was cut back by 8 bases and J by 7 bases. In germline, CDR1 is SNHLY, CDR2 FYNNEI. The CDR3 runs 14 residues. Written as DNA, the CDR3 is TGTGCCAGCCGCCCCGGGACAGTAAATTCACCCCTCCACTTT. Its protein is CASRPGTVNSPLHF.

This clonotype occurred many times. The rearrangement links TRBV29-1 to TRBJ1-2; tentatively, D is TRBD1 (6 bases). With 6 bases removed from V and 2 bases from J, the gap between germline ends came to 10 bases. Per the germline V gene, CDR1 is SQVTM and CDR2 is ANQGSEA. CDR3 length: 12 residues. DNA for the CDR3: TGCAGCGTGGGACACTGGAACTATGGCTACACCTTC. It translates to CSVGHWNYGYTF.

In its sample, this clonotype was seen many times. The chain joins TRBV6-5 to TRBJ2-2; TRBD1 matches at 9 bases. This CDR3 contains 17 residues. J was trimmed by 6 bases and V by 0 bases; bases with no gene match: 8. From germline, CDR1 is MNHEY and CDR2 SVGAGI. The CDR3 bases are TGTGCCAGCAGTTACTCCCCGGGACAGGGCTCGTCCGGGGAGCTGTTTTTT. Protein: CASSYSPGQGSSGELFF.

At least ten counts were recorded for this clonotype. The rearrangement links TRBV6-1 to TRBJ1-5; no reliable D call. Trimming pared 0 bases from V and 4 bases from J, leaving 4 bases between. The CDR3 spans 13 residues. Germline-derived CDR1 and CDR2 are MNHNS and SASEGT. The CDR3 loop reads CASSEALNQPQHF. CDR3 nucleotide sequence: TGTGCCAGCAGTGAAGCCTTGAATCAGCCCCAGCATTTT.